The rows below give T cell receptor beta chains drawn from one sample of a study of T cell repertoires in ileal Crohn's disease. TCRdb keeps only in-frame clones here, not all; method: immunoSEQ multiplex PCR. Altogether thousands of clones are present, over 80% being singletons, with the ten largest covering over 9%. Sequenced: ileal tissue. These receptors were obtained from an adult with Crohn's disease. CDR3s include the opening cysteine and the closing phenylalanine or tryptophan. D genes are given only for firm matches. Clone size appears in some rows only: once, few, many, or a class for an expanded clone.

DNA: TGTGCCAGCCGGGCCACAGAAGAGACCCAGTACTTC; CDR3: CASRATEETQYF; V: TRBV11-3; J: TRBJ2-5; D: .; length: 12; size: .
DNA: TGCAGCAGCCGGACAGGATCTAGCTATGGCTACACCTTC; CDR3: CSSRTGSSYGYTF; V: TRBV29-1; J: TRBJ1-2; D: TRBD1; length: 13; size: .
DNA: TGTGCCAGCACCCCTGGGGGGACAGGGCTTTACGAGCAGTACTTC; CDR3: CASTPGGTGLYEQYF; V: TRBV28; J: TRBJ2-7; D: TRBD1; length: 15; size: .
DNA: TGTGCCAGCAGCTTAGGCCGGGCCGGCACAGATACGCAGTATTTT; CDR3: CASSLGRAGTDTQYF; V: TRBV11-3; J: TRBJ2-3; D: .; length: 15; size: .
DNA: TGTGCCAGCAGCAACAGGGGGGAGGGTGGCTACACCTTC; CDR3: CASSNRGEGGYTF; V: TRBV7-9; J: TRBJ1-2; D: TRBD1; length: 13; size: once
DNA: TGTGCCAGCAGCCGGACAGACTCCTACGAGCAGTACTTC; CDR3: CASSRTDSYEQYF; V: TRBV11-1; J: TRBJ2-7; D: .; length: 13; size: once
DNA: TGCAGCGCCGGACAGGGAAGGGAAGAGACCCAGTACTTC; CDR3: CSAGQGREETQYF; V: TRBV29-1; J: TRBJ2-5; D: TRBD1; length: 13; size: .
DNA: TGTGCCAGCAGCTTCTGGGGGCCCGATACGCAGTATTTT; CDR3: CASSFWGPDTQYF; V: TRBV7-2; J: TRBJ2-3; D: .; length: 13; size: .
DNA: TGTGCCAGCAGCACCTGGGCAGGGGATTTCGACGAGCAGTACTTC; CDR3: CASSTWAGDFDEQYF; V: TRBV11-2; J: TRBJ2-7; D: .; length: 15; size: once
DNA: TGTGCCAGCCGTACCACCCACTCCTCCTACGAGCAGTACTTC; CDR3: CASRTTHSSYEQYF; V: TRBV19; J: TRBJ2-7; D: .; length: 14; size: .
DNA: TGTGCCAGCAGCTTACTAGGGGATGGGGAGCTGTTTTTT; CDR3: CASSLLGDGELFF; V: TRBV7-2; J: TRBJ2-2; D: .; length: 13; size: .
DNA: TGTGCCAGCAGCCGTGGGGAAAAGAACACTGAAGCTTTCTTT; CDR3: CASSRGEKNTEAFF; V: TRBV5-6; J: TRBJ1-1; D: .; length: 14; size: .
DNA: TGTGCCAGCAGCCCCGGACAGTTCACTGAAGCTTTCTTT; CDR3: CASSPGQFTEAFF; V: TRBV7-9; J: TRBJ1-1; D: .; length: 13; size: few
DNA: TGTGCCACCAGCAGAGGGAGGGGAAAGGGGAACACTGAAGCTTTCTTT; CDR3: CATSRGRGKGNTEAFF; V: TRBV15; J: TRBJ1-1; D: .; length: 16; size: .
DNA: TGTGCCAGCAGCTTAGGTTTGGGGGGAGGCAATGAGCAGTTCTTC; CDR3: CASSLGLGGGNEQFF; V: TRBV7-8; J: TRBJ2-1; D: .; length: 15; size: .
DNA: TGTGCCAGCAGCTTTATCGGGCGGGGGGCAGATACGCAGTATTTT; CDR3: CASSFIGRGADTQYF; V: TRBV5-4; J: TRBJ2-3; D: TRBD2; length: 15; size: .
DNA: TGTGCCAGCAGTGAATTGGGGATTTCCTACGAGCAGTACTTC; CDR3: CASSELGISYEQYF; V: TRBV2; J: TRBJ2-7; D: .; length: 14; size: .
DNA: TGCGCCAGCAGCTTGGACCCGAGGGCTGAAGCTTTCTTT; CDR3: CASSLDPRAEAFF; V: TRBV5-1; J: TRBJ1-1; D: .; length: 13; size: few
DNA: TGCAGCGCCGGGGGCCAGGGGGCGCATAATGAGCAGTTCTTC; CDR3: CSAGGQGAHNEQFF; V: TRBV29-1; J: TRBJ2-1; D: TRBD1; length: 14; size: .
DNA: TGCGCCAGCAGCGGGGGACAGGCTCTGTACCAAGAGACCCAGTACTTC; CDR3: CASSGGQALYQETQYF; V: TRBV5-1; J: TRBJ2-5; D: TRBD1; length: 16; size: .
DNA: TGTGCCAGCAGCCGGCGGGGGGCCGGGACCGGGGAGCTGTTTTTT; CDR3: CASSRRGAGTGELFF; V: TRBV11-2; J: TRBJ2-2; D: TRBD2; length: 15; size: .
DNA: TGCGCCAGCAGCTCGGGACGTAGCTCTGGGGCCAACGTCCTGACTTTC; CDR3: CASSSGRSSGANVLTF; V: TRBV5-1; J: TRBJ2-6; D: .; length: 16; size: .
DNA: TGTGCCAGCTCAGACACAGGGGGACTCTATCAGCCCCAGCATTTT; CDR3: CASSDTGGLYQPQHF; V: TRBV18; J: TRBJ1-5; D: TRBD1; length: 15; size: .
DNA: TGTGCCAGTCGGACTACCTCAAGCACAGATACGCAGTATTTT; CDR3: CASRTTSSTDTQYF; V: TRBV6-4; J: TRBJ2-3; D: .; length: 14; size: .
DNA: TGTGCCAGTAGTACGGCGACCGGGGAGCTGTTTTTT; CDR3: CASSTATGELFF; V: TRBV19; J: TRBJ2-2; D: .; length: 12; size: .
DNA: TGCGCCAGCAGCTTGGCCAAAGGTCAGGGTATTGGTGAGCAGTTCTTC; CDR3: CASSLAKGQGIGEQFF; V: TRBV5-1; J: TRBJ2-1; D: .; length: 16; size: .
DNA: TGTGCCAGCTTTGACGGGGTTTCCTACGAGCAGTACTTC; CDR3: CASFDGVSYEQYF; V: TRBV28; J: TRBJ2-7; D: .; length: 13; size: few
DNA: TGTGCCAGCAGTGAAAGCGGGGGGGCCACAGATACGCAGTATTTT; CDR3: CASSESGGATDTQYF; V: TRBV6-4; J: TRBJ2-3; D: TRBD2; length: 15; size: .
DNA: TGTGCCTGGGGGGTTTGGGGCACAGATACGCAGTATTTT; CDR3: CAWGVWGTDTQYF; V: TRBV30; J: TRBJ2-3; D: .; length: 13; size: .
DNA: TGTGCCAGCTCACGTGAGACATTTAGCTATGGCTACACCTTC; CDR3: CASSRETFSYGYTF; V: TRBV18; J: TRBJ1-2; D: .; length: 14; size: .
DNA: TGTGCCAGCAGCCTAATGGACGGCCAAGAGACCCAGTACTTC; CDR3: CASSLMDGQETQYF; V: TRBV28; J: TRBJ2-5; D: .; length: 14; size: .
DNA: TGCAGCGTTATGGACACCGGGAGCTCCTACGAGCAGTACTTC; CDR3: CSVMDTGSSYEQYF; V: TRBV29-1; J: TRBJ2-7; D: .; length: 14; size: once
DNA: TGCAGCGTTGGGACTAGCGGGGAGAACGAGCAGTACTTC; CDR3: CSVGTSGENEQYF; V: TRBV29-1; J: TRBJ2-7; D: TRBD2; length: 13; size: .
DNA: TGCGCCAGCAGCCCGCTGACTAGCGGGGGGGCAGATACGCAGTATTTT; CDR3: CASSPLTSGGADTQYF; V: TRBV4-1; J: TRBJ2-3; D: TRBD2; length: 16; size: .
DNA: TGTGCCAGCAGTCTCCAAGACAGGGTTGGCTACACCTTC; CDR3: CASSLQDRVGYTF; V: TRBV28; J: TRBJ1-2; D: TRBD1; length: 13; size: once
DNA: TGCGCCAGCAGTCCCCCGGGGACAGGGGTGAATTACGAGCAGTACTTC; CDR3: CASSPPGTGVNYEQYF; V: TRBV23-1; J: TRBJ2-7; D: TRBD1; length: 16; size: .
DNA: TGTGCCAGCAGCTTGACTGACAGGCCCTACGAGCAGTACTTC; CDR3: CASSLTDRPYEQYF; V: TRBV5-6; J: TRBJ2-7; D: .; length: 14; size: .
DNA: TGTGCCAGCAGCTTCATCCTACCGGAGGGCTACACCTTC; CDR3: CASSFILPEGYTF; V: TRBV7-9; J: TRBJ1-2; D: .; length: 13; size: .
DNA: TGTGCTAGTGGACCACGAGAGACCCAGTACTTC; CDR3: CASGPRETQYF; V: TRBV12-5; J: TRBJ2-5; D: .; length: 11; size: .
DNA: TGTGCCAGCACTCGGACGCTCCGTGGCTACACCTTC; CDR3: CASTRTLRGYTF; V: TRBV7-9; J: TRBJ1-2; D: .; length: 12; size: .
DNA: TGCGCCAGCAGCCAAGATCAGGGGGGCGAGCAGTACTTC; CDR3: CASSQDQGGEQYF; V: TRBV4-1; J: TRBJ2-7; D: .; length: 13; size: .
DNA: TGTGCCAGCAGCGAAATTAACAGGGGCGGCTACACCTTC; CDR3: CASSEINRGGYTF; V: TRBV9; J: TRBJ1-2; D: TRBD1; length: 13; size: once
DNA: TGCGCCAGCAGCCCAGAGGAAAGGAGTGGCTACACCTTC; CDR3: CASSPEERSGYTF; V: TRBV23-1; J: TRBJ1-2; D: .; length: 13; size: .
DNA: TGTGCCAGCAGCCAAGGCTCCAGGGCTCCACAAGAGACCCAGTACTTC; CDR3: CASSQGSRAPQETQYF; V: TRBV14; J: TRBJ2-5; D: .; length: 16; size: .
DNA: TGTGCCATCAGTGAGCGGTCCGGCTACAATGAGCAGTTCTTC; CDR3: CAISERSGYNEQFF; V: TRBV10-3; J: TRBJ2-1; D: .; length: 14; size: .
DNA: TGTGCCAGCAGCTTTTCCGGGACAAGGAACGAGCAGTACTTC; CDR3: CASSFSGTRNEQYF; V: TRBV5-4; J: TRBJ2-7; D: .; length: 14; size: .
DNA: TGCAGCGTTGGGGCAGGGGAGTCCAAAAACATTCAGTACTTC; CDR3: CSVGAGESKNIQYF; V: TRBV29-1; J: TRBJ2-4; D: .; length: 14; size: .
DNA: TGTGCCGGAATTTCGGGCTCCCCAGCGGGCTATGGCTACACCTTC; CDR3: CAGISGSPAGYGYTF; V: TRBV30; J: TRBJ1-2; D: .; length: 15; size: .
DNA: TGCGCCAGCAGCTACGACGGGGGGAACACTGAAGCTTTCTTT; CDR3: CASSYDGGNTEAFF; V: TRBV5-1; J: TRBJ1-1; D: .; length: 14; size: few
DNA: TGTGCCAGCAGTGAGTCGGGCTACGAGCAGTACTTC; CDR3: CASSESGYEQYF; V: TRBV6-1; J: TRBJ2-7; D: .; length: 12; size: .
DNA: TGTGCCAGCAGCCAGAGGACAGGGGGCGGTTTTAACATTCAGTACTTC; CDR3: CASSQRTGGGFNIQYF; V: TRBV14; J: TRBJ2-4; D: TRBD1; length: 16; size: .
DNA: TGTGCCAGCAGCCAAGGCCGGAGGACTGAAGCTTTCTTT; CDR3: CASSQGRRTEAFF; V: TRBV14; J: TRBJ1-1; D: .; length: 13; size: .
DNA: TGTGCCAGCAGCTACCGCGGGGGGGTTTTGAATAACTATGGCTACACCTTC; CDR3: CASSYRGGVLNNYGYTF; V: TRBV27; J: TRBJ1-2; D: .; length: 17; size: .
DNA: TGTGCCAGCAGTCCCCGAGGGTGGGGAAACACTGAAGCTTTCTTT; CDR3: CASSPRGWGNTEAFF; V: TRBV6-1; J: TRBJ1-1; D: .; length: 15; size: .
DNA: TGCGCCAGCAGTGGCGGTTACGGTGCGGACTGGGGCTACACCTTC; CDR3: CASSGGYGADWGYTF; V: TRBV10-1; J: TRBJ1-2; D: .; length: 15; size: .
DNA: TGTGCCAGCAGCGTAGTCGATCGGGAGCAGTTCTTC; CDR3: CASSVVDREQFF; V: TRBV9; J: TRBJ2-1; D: .; length: 12; size: .
DNA: TGTGCCTGGAGTGTAAAGGGGGCCGGCTACGAGCAGTACTTC; CDR3: CAWSVKGAGYEQYF; V: TRBV30; J: TRBJ2-7; D: TRBD1; length: 14; size: .
DNA: TGCGCCAGCACCGCCGGACCGGGACACCCCTACGAGCAGTACTTC; CDR3: CASTAGPGHPYEQYF; V: TRBV5-1; J: TRBJ2-7; D: .; length: 15; size: .
DNA: TGTGCCAGCAGTCTGGGACAGGGACAGTACTTC; CDR3: CASSLGQGQYF; V: TRBV6-6; J: TRBJ2-4; D: TRBD1; length: 11; size: .
DNA: TGTGCCAGCAGCGTAGTATCAGGGAGGGGAGCCGGGGAGCTGTTTTTT; CDR3: CASSVVSGRGAGELFF; V: TRBV9; J: TRBJ2-2; D: TRBD2; length: 16; size: .